This passage covers 14 T cell receptor beta chains from one sample sequenced in a study of cytomegalovirus exposure and HLA in healthy donors. PCR involved 60 Vbeta and 13 Jbeta primers. Sequencing was performed with immunoSEQ multiplex PCR; in TCRdb, only in-frame clones are kept and a portion is missing. The sample yields approximately 140,000 clones, roughly three quarters seen once. Sequenced: PBMCs. Receptor source: a woman between 40 and 55 years old in good health and CMV-seropositive.

Only a few counts were recorded for this clone. The CDR3 DNA is TGTGCCAGCTCAGAGACTAGCGGGGGGGCTGGCGAGCAGTACTTC. The encoded protein is CASSETSGGAGEQYF. The J gene is TRBJ2-5, the V gene TRBV18; 14 bases agree with TRBD2. The better agreement between TRBJ2-7 and the DNA end casts doubt on the J call. Germline values: CDR1 KGHSH, CDR2 LQKENI. CDR3 size: 15 residues.

The chain joins TRBV30 to TRBJ2-2, with 14 bases fitting TRBD2. V gave up 1 base and J gave up 6 bases; unmatched junction bases: 7. The CDR3 covers 17 residues. Germline assignment: CDR1 GTSNPN and CDR2 SVGIG (reference sequence). The CDR3 region is CAWSDGLAGGWAGELFF. The CDR3 DNA follows: TGTGCCTGGAGTGATGGACTAGCGGGGGGTTGGGCCGGGGAGCTGTTTTTT. The full variable domain, its missing parts supplied by reference TRBV30 and TRBJ2-2, is SQTIHQWPATLVQPVGSPLSLECTVEGTSNPNLYWYRQAAGRGLQLLFYSVGIGQISSEVPQNLSASRPQDRQFILSSKKLLLSDSGFYLCAWSDGLAGGWAGELFFGEGSRLTVL.

The rearrangement uses TRBV11-2 and TRBJ2-7; 7 bases agree with TRBD2. This CDR3 spans 14 amino acids. Trimming at V came to 3 bases and at J to 5 bases, leaving 7 bases not matched to a gene. Germline V gives CDR1 SGHAT, CDR2 FQNNGV. The CDR3 protein is CASSFGGGSNEQYF. Here the CDR3 DNA reads TGTGCCAGCAGCTTCGGCGGGGGTAGCAACGAGCAGTACTTC.

The rearrangement joins TRBV7-9 to TRBJ1-4; TRBD1 aligns across 7 bases. The CDR3 runs to 14 residues. Germline CDR1 SEHNR, CDR2 FQNEAQ (reference sequence). Trimming at V came to 5 bases and at J to 1 base, leaving 1 base not matched to a gene. The CDR3 region is CASSRDRTNEKLFF. The DNA for the CDR3 is TGTGCCAGCAGCCGGGACAGAACTAATGAAAAACTGTTTTTT.

V and J are TRBV10-3 and TRBJ1-1; the match to TRBD1 covers 7 bases. With 6 bases clipped from V and 4 bases from J, the junction kept 5 bases outside the gene matches. The CDR3 covers 13 residues. Germline CDR1 ENHRY, CDR2 SYGVKD. CDR3 sequence (DNA): TGTGCCATCAGGGGGACAGTGAGCACTGAAGCTTTCTTT. It specifies CAIRGTVSTEAFF.

This clone was recorded a few times. The chain carries TRBV2 and TRBJ1-6; D might be TRBD1 (6 bases). The CDR3 totals 15 residues. Trimming pared 6 bases from V and 3 bases from J, leaving 12 bases between. CDR1 is SNHLY and CDR2 is FYNNEI in the germline V gene. Written as DNA, the CDR3 is TGTGCCAGCAGCCTAGACAGGAGCTATAATTCACCCCTCCACTTT. It is translated as CASSLDRSYNSPLHF.

The count of this clone is one. The chain recombines TRBV30 with TRBJ1-2; D unclear. This CDR3 region has 13 residues. The ends were cut back, 4 bases at V and 4 bases at J, with 13 bases in the middle. Germline lookup yields CDR1 GTSNPN and CDR2 SVGIG (reference sequence). CDR3 loop: CAWTWTGSYGYTF. The CDR3 region has the DNA TGTGCCTGGACCTGGACGGGGAGCTATGGCTACACCTTC.

The rearrangement joins TRBV6-5 to TRBJ1-2, with D hard to call. Germline V CDR1 and CDR2: MNHEY, SVGAGI. This CDR3 has 13 amino acids. Trimming shortened V by 2 bases and J by 2 bases, and 6 bases separated the two germline ends. CDR3 nucleotide sequence: TGTGCCAGCAGTTACGCAGGCAACTATGGCTACACCTTC. Translated: CASSYAGNYGYTF.

The rearrangement joins TRBV5-1 to TRBJ2-1; no clear D. CDR1 SGHRS and CDR2 YFSETQ come from the germline V gene. This CDR3 spans 15 amino acids. Trimming cost V 2 bases and J 2 bases, with 11 bases left between them. CDR3 sequence: CASSFNLVPYNEQFF. CDR3 DNA: TGCGCCAGCAGCTTTAATCTAGTTCCCTACAATGAGCAGTTCTTC.

This clone was counted a few times. The chain combines TRBV4-3 with TRBJ1-2; TRBD1 is a possible D gene (5 bases). The CDR3 totals 16 residues. Trimming left V 1 base short and J 7 bases short, with 19 bases between. CDR1 is LGHNA, CDR2 YSLEER, per germline. CDR3 protein: CASSQGAGTNPRGYTF. The CDR3 DNA follows: TGCGCCAGCAGCCAAGGGGCAGGGACTAATCCCCGTGGCTACACCTTC.

The chain couples TRBV28 to TRBJ2-1; possibly TRBD1 for D (6 bases). The CDR3 totals 14 residues. Trimming took off 6 bases at V and 0 bases at J, with 9 bases between the two ends. Germline values: CDR1 MDHEN, CDR2 SYDVKM. In DNA form, the CDR3 reads TGTGCCAGCAGAACGGACAGCTCCTACAATGAGCAGTTCTTC. It encodes CASRTDSSYNEQFF.

This sequence joins TRBV28 and TRBJ2-3; 7 bases are shared with TRBD2. There are 15 residues in the CDR3. After removal of 6 bases from V and 2 bases from J, the junction contained 8 bases not matched to a gene. Germline assignment: CDR1 MDHEN and CDR2 SYDVKM. This CDR3 is CASRNERDLTDTQYF. CDR3 coding DNA: TGTGCCAGCAGGAACGAGCGGGACCTCACAGATACGCAGTATTTT.

This chain uses TRBV10-1 with TRBJ2-2, with a possible D match to TRBD1 (6 bases). Trimming pared 6 bases from V and 6 bases from J, leaving 11 bases between. This CDR3 has 13 amino acids. Germline V lookup: CDR1 WNHNN, CDR2 SYGVQD (reference sequence). Here the CDR3 DNA reads TGCGCCAGCAGCCAGGGGCCCTCCGGGGAGCTGTTTTTT. Amino acid sequence: CASSQGPSGELFF.

This chain connects TRBV5-4 to TRBJ2-3; 9 bases line up with TRBD1. Germline V lookup: CDR1 SGHNT, CDR2 YYREEE (reference sequence). The trim removed 2 bases at V and 1 base at J, leaving 8 bases unmatched. This CDR3 comprises 17 residues. The CDR3 here is CASSFVGQGRGTDTQYF. In DNA form, the CDR3 reads TGTGCCAGCAGCTTTGTGGGACAGGGTCGTGGCACAGATACGCAGTATTTT.